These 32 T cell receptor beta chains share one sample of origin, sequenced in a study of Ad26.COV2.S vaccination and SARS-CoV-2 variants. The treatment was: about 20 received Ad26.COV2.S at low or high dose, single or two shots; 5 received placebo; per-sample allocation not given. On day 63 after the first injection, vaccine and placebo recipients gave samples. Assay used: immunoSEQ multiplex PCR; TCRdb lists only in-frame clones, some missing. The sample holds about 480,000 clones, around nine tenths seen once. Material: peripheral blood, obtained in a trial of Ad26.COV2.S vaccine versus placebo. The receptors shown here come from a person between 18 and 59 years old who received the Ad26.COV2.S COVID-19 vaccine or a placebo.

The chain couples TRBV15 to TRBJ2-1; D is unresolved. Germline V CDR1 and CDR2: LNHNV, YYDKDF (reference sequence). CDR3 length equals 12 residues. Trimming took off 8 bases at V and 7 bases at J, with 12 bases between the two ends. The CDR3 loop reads CATSPARNEQFF. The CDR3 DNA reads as TGTGCCACCTCTCCCGCTCGGAATGAGCAGTTCTTC.

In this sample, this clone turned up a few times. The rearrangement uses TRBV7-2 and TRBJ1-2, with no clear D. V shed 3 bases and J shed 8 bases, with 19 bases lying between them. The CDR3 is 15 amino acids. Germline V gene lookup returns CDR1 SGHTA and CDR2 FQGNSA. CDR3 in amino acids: CASSFPGRTLWGYTF. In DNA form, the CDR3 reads TGTGCCAGCAGCTTTCCGGGCCGTACATTGTGGGGCTACACCTTC.

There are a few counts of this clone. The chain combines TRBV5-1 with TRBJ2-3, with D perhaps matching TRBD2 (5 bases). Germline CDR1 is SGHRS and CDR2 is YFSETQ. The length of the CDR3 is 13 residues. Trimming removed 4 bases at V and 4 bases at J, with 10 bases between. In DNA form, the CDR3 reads TGCGCCAGCAGCCCAGCCGGGGCAGATACGCAGTATTTT. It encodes CASSPAGADTQYF.

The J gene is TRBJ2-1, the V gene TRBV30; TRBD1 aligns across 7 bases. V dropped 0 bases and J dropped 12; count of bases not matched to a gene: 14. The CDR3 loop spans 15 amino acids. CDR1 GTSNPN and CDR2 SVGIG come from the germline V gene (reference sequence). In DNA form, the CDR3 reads TGTGCCTGGAGTGTTCTCTCGATAACAGGGGCCCCGCAGTTCTTC. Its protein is CAWSVLSITGAPQFF.

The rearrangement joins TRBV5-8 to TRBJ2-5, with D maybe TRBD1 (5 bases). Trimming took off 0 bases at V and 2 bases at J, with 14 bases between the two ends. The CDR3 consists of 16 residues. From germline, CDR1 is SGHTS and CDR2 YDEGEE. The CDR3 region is CASSLGQGRTQETQYF. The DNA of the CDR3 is TGTGCCAGCAGCTTGGGGCAGGGAAGGACGCAAGAGACCCAGTACTTC. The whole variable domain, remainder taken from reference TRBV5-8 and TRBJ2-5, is EAGVTQSPTHLIKTRGQQATLRCSPISGHTSVYWYQQALGLGLQFLLWYDEGEERNRGNFPPRFSGRQFPNYSSELNVNALELEDSALYLCASSLGQGRTQETQYFGPGTRLLVL.

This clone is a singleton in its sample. The CDR3 nucleotides read TGTGCCATCAGCGACCCTATACAGGGCAGCAATCAGCCCCAGCATTTT. Translating it yields CAISDPIQGSNQPQHF. This chain uses TRBV10-3 with TRBJ1-5, with a tentative D call TRBD1 (6 bases). Germline-derived CDR1 and CDR2 are ENHRY and SYGVKD. Trimming cost V 6 bases and J 1 base, with 16 bases left between them. The CDR3 runs 16 residues.

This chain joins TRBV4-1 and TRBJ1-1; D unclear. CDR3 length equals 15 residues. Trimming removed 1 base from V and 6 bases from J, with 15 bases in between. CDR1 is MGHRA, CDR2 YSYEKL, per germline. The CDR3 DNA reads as TGCGCCAGCAGCCAAGTAGGGAAGAGACCTTCTGAAGCTTTCTTT. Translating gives CASSQVGKRPSEAFF.

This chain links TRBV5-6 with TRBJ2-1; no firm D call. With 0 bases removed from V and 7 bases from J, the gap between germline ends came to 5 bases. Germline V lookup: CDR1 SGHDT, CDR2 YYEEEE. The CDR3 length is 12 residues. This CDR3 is CASSLVDNEQFF. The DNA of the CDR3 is TGTGCCAGCAGCTTGGTCGATAATGAGCAGTTCTTC.

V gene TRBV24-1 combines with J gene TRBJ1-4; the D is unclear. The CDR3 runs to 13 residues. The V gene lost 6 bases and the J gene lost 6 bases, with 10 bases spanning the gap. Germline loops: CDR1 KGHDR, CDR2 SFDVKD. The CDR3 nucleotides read TGTGCCACCAGTCCGGGCATGGATGAAAAACTGTTTTTT. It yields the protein CATSPGMDEKLFF.

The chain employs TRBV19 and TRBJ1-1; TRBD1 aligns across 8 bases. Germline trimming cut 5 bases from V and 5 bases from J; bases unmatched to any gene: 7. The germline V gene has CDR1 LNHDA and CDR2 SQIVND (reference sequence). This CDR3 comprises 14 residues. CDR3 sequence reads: CASSAHRGRTEAFF. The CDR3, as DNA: TGTGCCAGTAGTGCTCACAGGGGGAGGACTGAAGCTTTCTTT.

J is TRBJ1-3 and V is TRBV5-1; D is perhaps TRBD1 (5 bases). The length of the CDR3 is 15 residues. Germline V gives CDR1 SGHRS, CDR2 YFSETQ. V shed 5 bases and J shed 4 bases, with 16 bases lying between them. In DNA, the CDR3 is TGCGCCAGCAGTCGTATCGGGGGTGCAGGAAACACCATATATTTT. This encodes CASSRIGGAGNTIYF.

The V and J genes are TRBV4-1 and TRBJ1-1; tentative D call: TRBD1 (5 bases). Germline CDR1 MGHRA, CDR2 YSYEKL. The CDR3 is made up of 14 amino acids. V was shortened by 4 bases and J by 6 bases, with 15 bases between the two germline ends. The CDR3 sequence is CASSLVGEEAEAFF. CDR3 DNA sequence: TGCGCCAGCAGCCTAGTAGGGGAGGAGGCTGAAGCTTTCTTT.

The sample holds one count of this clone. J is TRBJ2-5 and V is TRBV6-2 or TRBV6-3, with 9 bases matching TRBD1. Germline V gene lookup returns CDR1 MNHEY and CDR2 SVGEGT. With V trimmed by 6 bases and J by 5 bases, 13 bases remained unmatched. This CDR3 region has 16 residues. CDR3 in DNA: TGTGCCAGCAGCCGAACACAGGGGGCTGCGGGGGAGACCCAGTACTTC. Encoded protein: CASSRTQGAAGETQYF.

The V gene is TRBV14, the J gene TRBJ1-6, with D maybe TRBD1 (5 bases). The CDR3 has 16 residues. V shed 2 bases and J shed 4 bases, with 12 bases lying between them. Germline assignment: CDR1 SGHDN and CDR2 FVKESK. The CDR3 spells CASSQLGAGYNSPLHF. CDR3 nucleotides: TGTGCCAGCAGCCAACTCGGTGCAGGGTATAATTCACCCCTCCACTTT.

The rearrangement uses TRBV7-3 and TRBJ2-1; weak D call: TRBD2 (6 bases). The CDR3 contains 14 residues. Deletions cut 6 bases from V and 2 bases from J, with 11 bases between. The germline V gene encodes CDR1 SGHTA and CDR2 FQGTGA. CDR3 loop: CASSPGGTYNEQFF. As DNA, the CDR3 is TGTGCCAGCAGTCCCGGCGGGACCTACAATGAGCAGTTCTTC.

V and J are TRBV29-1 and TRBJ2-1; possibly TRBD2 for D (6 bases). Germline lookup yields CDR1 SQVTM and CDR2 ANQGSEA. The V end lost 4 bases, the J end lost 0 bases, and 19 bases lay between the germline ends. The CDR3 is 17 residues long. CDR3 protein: CSVVGGIHGSSYNEQFF. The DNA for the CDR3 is TGCAGCGTTGTTGGAGGGATTCACGGAAGCTCCTACAATGAGCAGTTCTTC.

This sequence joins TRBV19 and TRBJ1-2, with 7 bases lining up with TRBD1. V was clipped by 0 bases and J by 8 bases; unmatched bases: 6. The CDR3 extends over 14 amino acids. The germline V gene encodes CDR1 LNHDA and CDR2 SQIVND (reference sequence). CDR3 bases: TGTGCCAGTAGTATAGATACAGGGGAGTACGGCTACACCTTC. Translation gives CASSIDTGEYGYTF.

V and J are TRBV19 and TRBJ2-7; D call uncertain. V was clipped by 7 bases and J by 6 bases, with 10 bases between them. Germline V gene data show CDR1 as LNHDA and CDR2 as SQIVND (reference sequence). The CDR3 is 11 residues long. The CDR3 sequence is CASKWLGEQYF. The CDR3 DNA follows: TGTGCCAGTAAATGGTTGGGCGAGCAGTACTTC.

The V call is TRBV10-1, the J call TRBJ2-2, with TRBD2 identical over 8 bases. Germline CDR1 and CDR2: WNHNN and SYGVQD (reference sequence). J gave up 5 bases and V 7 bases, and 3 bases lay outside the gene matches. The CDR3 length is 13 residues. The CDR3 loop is CASMERETGELFF. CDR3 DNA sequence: TGCGCCAGCATGGAGCGGGAGACCGGGGAGCTGTTTTTT.

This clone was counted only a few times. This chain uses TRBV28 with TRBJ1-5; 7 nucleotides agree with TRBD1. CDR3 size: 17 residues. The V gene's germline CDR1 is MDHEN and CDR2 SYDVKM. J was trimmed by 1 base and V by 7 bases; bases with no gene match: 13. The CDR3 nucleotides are TGTGCCAGCATCGGAAGGGGGCGGGGCAGGAGCAATCAGCCCCAGCATTTT. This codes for CASIGRGRGRSNQPQHF.

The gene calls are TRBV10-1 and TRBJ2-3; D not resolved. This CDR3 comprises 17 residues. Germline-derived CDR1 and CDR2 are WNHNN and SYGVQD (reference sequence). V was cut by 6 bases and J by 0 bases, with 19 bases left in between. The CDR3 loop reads CASSLPPCLASTDTQYF. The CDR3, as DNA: TGCGCCAGCAGCCTACCCCCCTGTTTGGCTAGCACAGATACGCAGTATTTT.

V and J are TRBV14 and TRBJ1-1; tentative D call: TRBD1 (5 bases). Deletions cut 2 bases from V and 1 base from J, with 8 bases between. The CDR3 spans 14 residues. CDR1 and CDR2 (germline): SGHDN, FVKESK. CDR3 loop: CASSQLGGNTEAFF. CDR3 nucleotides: TGTGCCAGCAGCCAATTGGGGGGGAACACTGAAGCTTTCTTT.

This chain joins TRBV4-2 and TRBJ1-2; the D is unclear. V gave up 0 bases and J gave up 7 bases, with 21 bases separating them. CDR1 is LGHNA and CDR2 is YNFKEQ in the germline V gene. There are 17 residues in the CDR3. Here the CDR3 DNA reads TGTGCCAGCAGCCAAGAGCGGTGGCAGAACCACTGGAGTGGCTACACCTTC. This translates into CASSQERWQNHWSGYTF.

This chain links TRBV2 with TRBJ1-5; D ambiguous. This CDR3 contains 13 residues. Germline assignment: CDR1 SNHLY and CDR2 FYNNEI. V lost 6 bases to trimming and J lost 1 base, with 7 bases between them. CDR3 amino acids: CASSPQSNQPQHF. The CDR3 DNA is TGTGCCAGCAGCCCCCAGAGCAATCAGCCCCAGCATTTT.

CDR3 region: CASSFRGISNQPQHF. The DNA of the CDR3 is TGTGCCAGCAGTTTCCGGGGGATTAGCAATCAGCCCCAGCATTTT. The genes are TRBV6-5 and TRBJ1-5, with D perhaps matching TRBD1 (5 bases). The V end lost 4 bases, the J end lost 0 bases, and 10 bases lay between the germline ends. Germline CDR1 MNHEY, CDR2 SVGAGI. CDR3 length: 15 residues.

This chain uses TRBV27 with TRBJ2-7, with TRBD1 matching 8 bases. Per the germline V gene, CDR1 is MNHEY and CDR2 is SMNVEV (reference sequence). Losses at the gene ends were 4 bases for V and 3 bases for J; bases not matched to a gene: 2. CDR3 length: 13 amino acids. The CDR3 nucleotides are TGTGCCAGCAGTTACAGGGGGAACTACGAGCAGTACTTC. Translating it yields CASSYRGNYEQYF.

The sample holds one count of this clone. For the CDR3, the DNA is TGTGCCAGCAGGGCCGGGTTAGAAAGAGGAGAATATGGCTACACCTTC. Its protein product is CASRAGLERGEYGYTF. This chain joins TRBV9 and TRBJ1-2; D unresolved. The V gene lost 5 bases and the J gene lost 5 bases, with 22 bases spanning the gap. The CDR3 is 16 amino acids. Germline CDR1 reads SGDLS; CDR2 reads YYNGEE.

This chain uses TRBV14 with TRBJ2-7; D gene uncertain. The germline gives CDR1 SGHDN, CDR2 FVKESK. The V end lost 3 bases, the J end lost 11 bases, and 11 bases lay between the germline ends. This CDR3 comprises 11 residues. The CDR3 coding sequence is TGTGCCAGCAGCCACCACGGGCTCAAGTACTTC. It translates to CASSHHGLKYF.

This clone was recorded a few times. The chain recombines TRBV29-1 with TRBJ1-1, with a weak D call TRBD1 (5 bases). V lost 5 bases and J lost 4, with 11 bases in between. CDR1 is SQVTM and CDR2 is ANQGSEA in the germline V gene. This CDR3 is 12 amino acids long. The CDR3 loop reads CSVLRGVTEAFF. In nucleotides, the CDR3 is TGCAGCGTTTTGCGAGGGGTCACTGAAGCTTTCTTT. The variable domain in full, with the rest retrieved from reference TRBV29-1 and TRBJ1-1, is SAVISQKPSRDICQRGTSLTIQCQVDSQVTMMFWYRQQPGQSLTLIATANQGSEATYESGFVIDKFPISRPNLTFSTLTVSNMSPEDSSIYLCSVLRGVTEAFFGQGTRLTVV.

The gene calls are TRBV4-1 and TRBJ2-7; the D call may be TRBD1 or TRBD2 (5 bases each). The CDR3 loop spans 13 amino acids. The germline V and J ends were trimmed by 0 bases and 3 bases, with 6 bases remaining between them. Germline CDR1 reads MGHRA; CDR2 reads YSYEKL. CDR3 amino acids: CASSQDGGYEQYF. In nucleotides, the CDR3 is TGCGCCAGCAGCCAAGATGGGGGCTACGAGCAGTACTTC.

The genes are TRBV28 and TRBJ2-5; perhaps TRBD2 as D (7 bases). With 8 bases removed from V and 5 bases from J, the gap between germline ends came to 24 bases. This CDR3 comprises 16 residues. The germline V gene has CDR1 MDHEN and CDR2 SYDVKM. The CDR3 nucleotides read TGTGCCAGCGTCCCCCTACCCCCCAGGGGAGGGGAGACCCAGTACTTC. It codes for CASVPLPPRGGETQYF.

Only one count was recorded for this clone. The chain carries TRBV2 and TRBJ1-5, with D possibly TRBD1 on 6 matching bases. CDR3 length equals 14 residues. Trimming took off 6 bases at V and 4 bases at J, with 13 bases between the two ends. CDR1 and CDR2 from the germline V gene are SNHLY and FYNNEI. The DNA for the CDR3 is TGTGCCAGCAGGGCCGACAGGAGTAATCAGCCCCAGCATTTT. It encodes CASRADRSNQPQHF.